This TCR beta chain appears in the sequencing data of a study of blood T cell repertoires in COVID-19. The wider study: Acute and convalescent COVID-19 specimens originated in the United States, Italy and Spain. Sample material is recorded as cDNA or gDNA derived from T cells, B-cell-depleted T cells, or PBMCs.

The CDR3 runs to 16 residues. Germline trimming cut 5 bases from V and 5 bases from J; bases unmatched to any gene: 9. CDR1 and CDR2 from the germline V gene are MDHEN and SYDVKM. In the original workflow: Nucleated cell number was recorded as an estimate derived from reference gene primer amplification. Method: immunoSEQ multiplex PCR; TCRdb's copy keeps in-frame clones and lacks some. V and J calls plus clone size are reproduced from that table; the DNA served to infer D and trimming. The data contain about 140,000 clones, 76% of them seen just once; the ten biggest clones take up 4.5%. A single count supports this clone.

Sequencing used peripheral blood. The clonotype originates from a woman aged 80 or over with active or convalescent COVID-19. This chain joins TRBV28 and TRBJ2-1; TRBD1 agrees at 10 bases. The CDR3 coding sequence is TGTGCCAGCAGTCCCCCCCCCGGGACAGGGGACAATGAGCAGTTCTTC. Its protein product is CASSPPPGTGDNEQFF.